Following are 4 T cell receptor beta chains from one sample sequenced in a study of T cells in localized non-small cell lung cancer. Data came from immunoSEQ multiplex PCR; TCRdb stores just in-frame clones and leaves some out. The table shows around 50,000 clones, with about nine tenths occurring only once. The specimen was peripheral blood, collected before any cancer treatment. Source of these receptors: a male donor aged 60 or over with stage III squamous cell lung carcinoma.

This chain uses TRBV5-4 with TRBJ2-5; 16 nucleotides agree with TRBD2. CDR1 and CDR2 (germline): SGHNT, YYREEE (reference sequence). With V trimmed by 4 bases and J by 5 bases, 2 bases remained unmatched. There are 15 residues in the CDR3. The CDR3 sequence is CASSMGLAGGETQYF. The CDR3 DNA reads as TGTGCCAGCAGCATGGGACTAGCGGGGGGGGAGACCCAGTACTTC. Supplemented by reference TRBV5-4 and TRBJ2-5, the full variable domain reads ETGVTQSPTHLIKTRGQQVTLRCSSQSGHNTVSWYQQALGQGPQFIFQYYREEENGRGNFPPRFSGLQFPNYSSELNVNALELDDSALYLCASSMGLAGGETQYFGPGTRLLVL.

The chain has TRBV6-4 and TRBJ2-1; 7 bases align to TRBD2. V lost 3 bases to trimming and J lost 6 bases; unmatched junction nucleotides: 8. The CDR3 loop spans 15 amino acids. The germline CDR1 and CDR2 sequences are MRHNA and SNTAGT. CDR3 DNA sequence: TGTGCCAGCAGTGATCAGGTAGCGGGTGGCAATGAGCAGTTCTTC. Its protein is CASSDQVAGGNEQFF.

This rearrangement joins TRBV9 to TRBJ2-1, with D perhaps TRBD1 (5 bases). V shed 0 bases and J shed 7 bases, with 11 bases lying between them. Germline V gives CDR1 SGDLS, CDR2 YYNGEE. This CDR3 region has 14 residues. CDR3 residues: CASSVESGLNEQFF. The CDR3 DNA sequence: TGTGCCAGCAGCGTAGAATCAGGGTTGAATGAGCAGTTCTTC.

The chain links TRBV29-1 to TRBJ2-1; 8 bases align to TRBD2. Germline V gene data show CDR1 as SQVTM and CDR2 as ANQGSEA. Trimming took 4 bases from V and 7 from J; bases not matched to a gene: 9. CDR3 length equals 14 residues. CDR3 sequence (DNA): TGCAGCGTTGCCGGGACTAGTAATTTGAATGAGCAGTTCTTC. This codes for CSVAGTSNLNEQFF.